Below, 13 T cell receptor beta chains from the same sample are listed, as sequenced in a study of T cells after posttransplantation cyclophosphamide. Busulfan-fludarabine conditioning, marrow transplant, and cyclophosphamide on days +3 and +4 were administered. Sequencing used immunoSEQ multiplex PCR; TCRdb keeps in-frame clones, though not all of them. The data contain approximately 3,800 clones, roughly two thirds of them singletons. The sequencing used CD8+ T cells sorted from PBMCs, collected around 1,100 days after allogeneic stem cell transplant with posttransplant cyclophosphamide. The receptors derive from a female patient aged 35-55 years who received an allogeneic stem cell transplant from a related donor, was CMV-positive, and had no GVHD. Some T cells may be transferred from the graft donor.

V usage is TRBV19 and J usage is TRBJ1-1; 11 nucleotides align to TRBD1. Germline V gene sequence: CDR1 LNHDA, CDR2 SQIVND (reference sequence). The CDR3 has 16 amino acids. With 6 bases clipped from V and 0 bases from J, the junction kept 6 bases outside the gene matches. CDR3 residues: CASRGRDRGLNTEAFF. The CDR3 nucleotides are TGTGCCAGTAGGGGTCGGGACAGGGGGTTGAACACTGAAGCTTTCTTT. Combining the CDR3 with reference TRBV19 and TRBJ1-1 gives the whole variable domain DGGITQSPKYLFRKEGQNVTLSCEQNLNHDAMYWYRQDPGQGLRLIYYSQIVNDFQKGDIAEGYSVSREKKESFPLTVTSAQKNPTAFYLCASRGRDRGLNTEAFFGQGTRLTVV.

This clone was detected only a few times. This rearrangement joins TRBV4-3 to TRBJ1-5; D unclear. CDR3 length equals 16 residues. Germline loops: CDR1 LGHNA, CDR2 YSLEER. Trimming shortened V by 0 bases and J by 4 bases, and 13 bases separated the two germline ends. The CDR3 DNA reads TGCGCCAGCAGCCAAGATTGGAGGACGCCTAATCAGCCCCAGCATTTT. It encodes CASSQDWRTPNQPQHF.

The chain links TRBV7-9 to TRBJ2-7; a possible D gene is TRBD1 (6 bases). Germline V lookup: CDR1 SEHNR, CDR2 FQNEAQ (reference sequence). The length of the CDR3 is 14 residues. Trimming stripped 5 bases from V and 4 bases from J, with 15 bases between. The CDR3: CASSPIPGQYEQYF. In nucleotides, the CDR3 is TGTGCCAGCAGCCCCATACCTGGACAGTACGAGCAGTACTTC. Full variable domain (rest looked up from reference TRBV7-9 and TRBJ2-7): DTGVSQNPRHKITKRGQNVTFRCDPISEHNRLYWYRQTLGQGPEFLTYFQNEAQLEKSRLLSDRFSAERPKGSFSTLEIQRTEQGDSAMYLCASSPIPGQYEQYFGPGTRLTVT.

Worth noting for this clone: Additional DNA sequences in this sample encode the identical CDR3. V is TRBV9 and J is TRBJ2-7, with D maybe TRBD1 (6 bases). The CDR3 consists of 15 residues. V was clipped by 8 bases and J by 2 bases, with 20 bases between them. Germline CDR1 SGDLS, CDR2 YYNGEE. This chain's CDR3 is CASIIGQGTAYEQYF. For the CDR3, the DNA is TGTGCCAGTATTATCGGGCAGGGGACGGCCTACGAGCAGTACTTC.

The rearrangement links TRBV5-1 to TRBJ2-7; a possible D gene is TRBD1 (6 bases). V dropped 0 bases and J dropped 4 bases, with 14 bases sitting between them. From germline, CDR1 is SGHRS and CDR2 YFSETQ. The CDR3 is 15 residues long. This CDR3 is CASSLESTGQYEQYF. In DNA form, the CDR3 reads TGCGCCAGCAGCTTGGAAAGTACAGGGCAATACGAGCAGTACTTC.

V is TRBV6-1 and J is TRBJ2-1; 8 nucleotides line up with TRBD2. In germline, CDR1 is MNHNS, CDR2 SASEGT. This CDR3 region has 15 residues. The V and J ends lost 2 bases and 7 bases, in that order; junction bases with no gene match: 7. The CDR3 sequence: CASSELSGGLNEQFF. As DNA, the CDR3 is TGTGCCAGCAGTGAATTGTCGGGGGGGCTGAATGAGCAGTTCTTC.

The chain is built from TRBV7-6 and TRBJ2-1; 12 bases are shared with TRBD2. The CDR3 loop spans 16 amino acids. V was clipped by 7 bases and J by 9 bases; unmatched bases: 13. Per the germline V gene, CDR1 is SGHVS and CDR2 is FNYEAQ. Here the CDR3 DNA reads TGTGCCAGCACCATTGGGGCTAGCGGGGGGGCGGTTGAGCAGTTCTTC. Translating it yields CASTIGASGGAVEQFF.

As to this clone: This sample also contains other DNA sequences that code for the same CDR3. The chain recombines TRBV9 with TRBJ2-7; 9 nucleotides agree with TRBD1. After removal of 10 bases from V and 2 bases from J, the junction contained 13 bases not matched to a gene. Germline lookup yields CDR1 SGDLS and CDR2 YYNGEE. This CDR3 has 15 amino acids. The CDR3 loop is CACCFGQGTAYEQYF. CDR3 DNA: TGTGCCTGCTGCTTCGGACAGGGGACGGCCTACGAGCAGTACTTC.

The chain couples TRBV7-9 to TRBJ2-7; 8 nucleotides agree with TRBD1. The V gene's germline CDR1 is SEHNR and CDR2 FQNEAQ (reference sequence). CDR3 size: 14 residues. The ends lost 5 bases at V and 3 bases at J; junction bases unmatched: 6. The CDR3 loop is CASSQGQGIYEQYF. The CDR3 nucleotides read TGTGCCAGCAGCCAAGGACAGGGAATCTACGAGCAGTACTTC.

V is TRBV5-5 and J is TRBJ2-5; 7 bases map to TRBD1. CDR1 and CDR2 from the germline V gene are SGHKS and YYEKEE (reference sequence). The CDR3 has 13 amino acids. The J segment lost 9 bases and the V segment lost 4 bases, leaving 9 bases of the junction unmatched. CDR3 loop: CASSTETGWAQYF. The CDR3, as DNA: TGTGCCAGCAGCACGGAGACAGGGTGGGCCCAGTACTTC.

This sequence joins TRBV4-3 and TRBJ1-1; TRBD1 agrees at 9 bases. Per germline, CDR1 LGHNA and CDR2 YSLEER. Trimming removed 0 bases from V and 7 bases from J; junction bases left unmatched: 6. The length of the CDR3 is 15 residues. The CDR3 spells CASSQEEEGQGEAFF. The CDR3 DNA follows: TGCGCCAGCAGCCAAGAAGAGGAGGGACAGGGTGAAGCTTTCTTT.

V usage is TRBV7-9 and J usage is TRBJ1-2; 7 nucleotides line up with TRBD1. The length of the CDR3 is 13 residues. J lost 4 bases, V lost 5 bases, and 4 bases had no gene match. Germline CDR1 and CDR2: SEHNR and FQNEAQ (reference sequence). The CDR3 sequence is CASSAGQVYGYTF. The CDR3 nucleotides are TGTGCCAGCAGCGCCGGACAGGTCTATGGCTACACCTTC.

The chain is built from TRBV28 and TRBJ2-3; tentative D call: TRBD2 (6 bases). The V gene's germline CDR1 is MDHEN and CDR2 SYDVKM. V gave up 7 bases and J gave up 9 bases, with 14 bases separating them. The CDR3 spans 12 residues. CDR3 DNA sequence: TGTGCCAGCACTCCCCCGCGGGGAACGCAGTATTTT. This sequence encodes CASTPPRGTQYF. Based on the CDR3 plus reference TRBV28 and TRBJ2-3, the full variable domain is DVKVTQSSRYLVKRTGEKVFLECVQDMDHENMFWYRQDPGLGLRLIYFSYDVKMKEKGDIPEGYSVSREKKERFSLILESASTNQTSMYLCASTPPRGTQYFGPGTRLTVL.